What follows are 14 T cell receptor beta chains derived from one specimen sequenced in a study of T cells after yellow fever vaccination. TCRdb redid the calling of the 5' RACE reads with MiXCR, one entry per CDR3 protein. The data contain approximately 600,000 distinct CDR3 sequences, about 12% of them singletons. The sample was PBMCs, taken on the day of the yellow fever booster vaccination. The receptors come from a man aged 25-40 years who received the YFV17D yellow fever vaccine.

The rearrangement links TRBV3-1 to TRBJ2-2; TRBD2 agrees at 12 bases. With V trimmed by 3 bases and J by 6 bases, 11 bases remained unmatched. The CDR3 has 18 residues. Germline CDR1 and CDR2: LGHDT and YNNKEL (reference sequence). CDR3 nucleotides: TGTGCCAGCAGCCATCACCCGGGACTAGCGGGTTTATCCGGGGAGCTGTTTTTT. Protein product: CASSHHPGLAGLSGELFF.

This clonotype has just a few counts. CDR3 coding DNA: TGTGCCAGCAGCTTTCTAGCGAGGGGCACCGGGGAGCTGTTTTTT. Translating it yields CASSFLARGTGELFF. The genes are TRBV7-6 and TRBJ2-2; TRBD2 might be the D (6 bases). CDR3 length equals 15 residues. Trimming took off 3 bases at V and 4 bases at J, with 12 bases between the two ends. Germline CDR1 reads SGHVS; CDR2 reads FNYEAQ.

This clonotype was recorded many times. Here the CDR3 DNA reads TGCGCCAGCAGCTTGGAGAATAGCGGTTACAACGAGCAGTACTTC. Its translation is CASSLENSGYNEQYF. This chain connects TRBV5-1 to TRBJ2-7, with D maybe TRBD2 (6 bases). Germline loops: CDR1 SGHRS, CDR2 YFSETQ. V gave up 0 bases and J gave up 5 bases, with 15 bases separating them. The CDR3 contains 15 residues.

This chain links TRBV24-1 with TRBJ2-2; 9 bases match TRBD2. Germline loops: CDR1 KGHDR, CDR2 SFDVKD. The CDR3 has 16 residues. J gave up 3 bases and V 6 bases, and 7 bases lay outside the gene matches. CDR3 residues: CATSKTGTSHTGELFF. The CDR3 nucleotides are TGTGCCACCAGTAAAACCGGGACTAGCCACACCGGGGAGCTGTTTTTT.

The chain links TRBV3-1 to TRBJ2-1, with TRBD2 identical over 14 bases. With V trimmed by 4 bases and J by 0 bases, 17 bases remained unmatched. Per the germline V gene, CDR1 is LGHDT and CDR2 is YNNKEL (reference sequence). The CDR3 consists of 22 residues. The CDR3, as DNA: TGTGCCAGCAGCCCGGGACTAGCGGGAGTACCCCCTACCCGAAGCTCCTACAATGAGCAGTTCTTC. This encodes CASSPGLAGVPPTRSSYNEQFF.

This clonotype was observed a handful of times. V gene TRBV6-2 or TRBV6-3 combines with J gene TRBJ2-1; TRBD2 agrees at 7 bases. Germline values: CDR1 MNHEY, CDR2 SVGEGT. This CDR3 has 15 residues. With V trimmed by 2 bases and J by 7 bases, 8 bases remained unmatched. The CDR3, as DNA: TGTGCCAGCAGTTACCTCGGGCGGGAGCGAAATGAGCAGTTCTTC. Translation gives CASSYLGRERNEQFF.

This sequence joins TRBV6-2 or TRBV6-3 and TRBJ2-7; no clear D. The CDR3 consists of 13 residues. The V gene's germline CDR1 is MNHEY and CDR2 SVGEGT. V was shortened by 7 bases and J by 6 bases, with 16 bases between the two germline ends. The CDR3 DNA reads as TGTGCCAGCACCCCGATGTCCCGGGTCGAGCAGTACTTC. Its translation: CASTPMSRVEQYF.

This clonotype was recorded once. V and J are TRBV12-3 or TRBV12-4 and TRBJ1-1; tentative D call: TRBD1 (5 bases). V was trimmed by 7 bases and J by 1 base, leaving 13 bases between them. The CDR3 is made up of 14 amino acids. The CDR3 DNA reads TGTGCCAGCACCCGGGGGTTCGGGAACACTGAAGCTTTCTTT. Translated, it gives CASTRGFGNTEAFF.

V and J are TRBV5-1 and TRBJ2-1, with 7 bases identical to TRBD2. From germline, CDR1 is SGHRS and CDR2 YFSETQ. Trimming removed 0 bases from V and 3 bases from J; junction bases left unmatched: 6. The CDR3 sequence is 16 residues long. CDR3 sequence reads: CASSLGSGGNYNEQFF. Written as DNA, the CDR3 is TGCGCCAGCAGCTTGGGATCGGGGGGTAACTACAATGAGCAGTTCTTC.

The chain carries TRBV20-1 and TRBJ2-1; the match to TRBD2 covers 11 bases. Per the germline V gene, CDR1 is DFQATT and CDR2 is SNEGSKA (reference sequence). With V trimmed by 2 bases and J by 4 bases, 7 bases remained unmatched. This CDR3 is built from 16 residues. The CDR3 here is CSARPLLAGDYNEQFF. DNA of the CDR3: TGCAGTGCTAGACCCCTACTAGCGGGAGATTACAATGAGCAGTTCTTC.

This clonotype was recorded a few times. This chain uses TRBV3-1 with TRBJ2-7; no definite D call. Germline V gene data show CDR1 as LGHDT and CDR2 as YNNKEL (reference sequence). V was pared by 0 bases and J by 3 bases, with 12 bases between. The CDR3 totals 15 residues. CDR3 loop: CASSQETSPLYEQYF. The CDR3 region has the DNA TGTGCCAGCAGCCAAGAGACCTCCCCCCTCTACGAGCAGTACTTC.

This clonotype has just a few counts. The chain carries TRBV18 and TRBJ2-5; 7 nucleotides agree with TRBD2. V was clipped by 5 bases and J by 3 bases; unmatched bases: 6. Per the germline V gene, CDR1 is KGHSH and CDR2 is LQKENI. The CDR3 length is 14 residues. CDR3 region: CASSRAGAEETQYF. The CDR3 nucleotides read TGTGCCAGCTCAAGGGCGGGAGCAGAAGAGACCCAGTACTTC. Combining the CDR3 with reference TRBV18 and TRBJ2-5 gives the whole variable domain NAGVMQNPRHLVRRRGQEARLRCSPMKGHSHVYWYRQLPEEGLKFMVYLQKENIIDESGMPKERFSAEFPKEGPSILRIQQVVRGDSAAYFCASSRAGAEETQYFGPGTRLLVL.

This clonotype has a handful of counts. The chain uses TRBV20-1 and TRBJ1-2; D unclear. Germline loops: CDR1 DFQATT, CDR2 SNEGSKA (reference sequence). Between the trimmed V and J ends, which lost 6 bases and 4 bases, there was a span of 15 bases. The CDR3 is made up of 13 amino acids. The CDR3 reads CSALGQKSYGYTF. As DNA, the CDR3 is TGCAGTGCCCTGGGCCAGAAATCCTATGGCTACACCTTC.

This clonotype was found a few times. The rearrangement uses TRBV18 and TRBJ1-5; TRBD1 is a possible D gene (6 bases). Germline CDR1 KGHSH, CDR2 LQKENI. This CDR3 has 13 amino acids. V shed 4 bases and J shed 5 bases, with 9 bases lying between them. CDR3 sequence: CASSREGDQPQHF. For the CDR3, the DNA is TGTGCCAGCTCACGTGAGGGGGATCAGCCCCAGCATTTT.